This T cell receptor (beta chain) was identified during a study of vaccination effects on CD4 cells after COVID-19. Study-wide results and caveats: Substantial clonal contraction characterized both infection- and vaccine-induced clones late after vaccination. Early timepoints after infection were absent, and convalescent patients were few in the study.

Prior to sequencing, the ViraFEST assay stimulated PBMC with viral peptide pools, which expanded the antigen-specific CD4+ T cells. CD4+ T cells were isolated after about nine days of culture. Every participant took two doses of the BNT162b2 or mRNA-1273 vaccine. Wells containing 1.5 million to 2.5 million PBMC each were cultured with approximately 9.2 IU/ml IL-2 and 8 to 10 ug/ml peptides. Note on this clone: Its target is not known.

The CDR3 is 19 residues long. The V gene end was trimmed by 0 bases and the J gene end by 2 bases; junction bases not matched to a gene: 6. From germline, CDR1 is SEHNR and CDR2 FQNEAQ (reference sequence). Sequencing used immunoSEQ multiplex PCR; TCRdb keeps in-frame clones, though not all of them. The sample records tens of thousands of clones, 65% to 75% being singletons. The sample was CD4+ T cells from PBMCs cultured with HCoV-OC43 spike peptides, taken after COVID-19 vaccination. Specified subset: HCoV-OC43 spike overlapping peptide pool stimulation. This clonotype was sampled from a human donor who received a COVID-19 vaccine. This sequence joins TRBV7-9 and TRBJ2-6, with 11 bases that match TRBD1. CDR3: CASSLASTDRGPGANVLTF. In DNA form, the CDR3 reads TGTGCCAGCAGCTTAGCCTCGACGGACAGGGGGCCTGGGGCCAACGTCCTGACTTTC.